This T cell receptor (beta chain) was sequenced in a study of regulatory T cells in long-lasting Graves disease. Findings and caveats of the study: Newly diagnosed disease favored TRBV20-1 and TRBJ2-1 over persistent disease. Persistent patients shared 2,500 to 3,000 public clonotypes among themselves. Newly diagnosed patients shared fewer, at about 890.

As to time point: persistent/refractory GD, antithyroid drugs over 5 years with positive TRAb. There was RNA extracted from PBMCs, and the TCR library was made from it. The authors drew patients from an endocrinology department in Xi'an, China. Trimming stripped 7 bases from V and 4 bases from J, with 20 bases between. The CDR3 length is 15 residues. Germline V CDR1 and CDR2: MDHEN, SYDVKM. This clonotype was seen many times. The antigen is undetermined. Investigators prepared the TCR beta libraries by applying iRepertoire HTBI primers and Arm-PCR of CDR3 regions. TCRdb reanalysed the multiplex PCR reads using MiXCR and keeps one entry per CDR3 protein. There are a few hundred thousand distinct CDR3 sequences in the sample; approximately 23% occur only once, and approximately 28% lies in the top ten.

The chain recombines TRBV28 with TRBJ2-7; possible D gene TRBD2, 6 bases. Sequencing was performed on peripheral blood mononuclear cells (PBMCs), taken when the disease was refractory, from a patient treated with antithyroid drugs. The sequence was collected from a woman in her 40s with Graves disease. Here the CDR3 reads CASTKPPLARYEQYF. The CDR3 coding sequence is TGTGCCAGCACCAAACCCCCACTAGCAAGGTACGAGCAGTACTTC.